The 25 T cell receptor beta chains below all came from one sample that was sequenced in a study of T cells in Graves' hyperthyroidism and ophthalmopathy. There were TCR beta CDR3 regions amplified from RNA transcripts. HTBI primers drove first-round RT-PCR of the TCR CDR3. TCRdb re-called the multiplex PCR reads through MiXCR, storing one row per CDR3 protein. The sample holds around 420,000 distinct CDR3 sequences; approximately 14% are singletons and the top ten take 13% to 15%. The sequenced material came from blood. Receptor source: a woman aged 18-35 years with Graves' hyperthyroidism.

This clonotype came up many times. V usage is TRBV7-2 and J usage is TRBJ1-4, with D possibly being TRBD1 (5 bases). This CDR3 comprises 14 residues. V lost 7 bases, J lost 0 bases, and 9 bases lay in between. Per germline, CDR1 SGHTA and CDR2 FQGNSA. CDR3 in amino acids: CASTPTATNEKLFF. CDR3 DNA: TGTGCCAGCACCCCGACAGCAACTAATGAAAAACTGTTTTTT.

This clonotype has at least ten counts. V usage is TRBV11-2 and J usage is TRBJ2-1; 7 nucleotides agree with TRBD2. The V gene end was trimmed by 4 bases and the J gene end by 8 bases; junction bases not matched to a gene: 11. Germline CDR1 reads SGHAT; CDR2 reads FQNNGV. There are 15 residues in the CDR3. CDR3 DNA sequence: TGTGCCAGCAGCTCCTTCGCGGGAGTAATCGATGAGCAGTTCTTC. Amino acid sequence: CASSSFAGVIDEQFF.

This clonotype appeared a few times. The rearrangement links TRBV4-1 to TRBJ1-4, with D perhaps matching TRBD1 (6 bases). Trimming shortened V by 2 bases and J by 3 bases, and 16 bases separated the two germline ends. The germline V gene has CDR1 MGHRA and CDR2 YSYEKL. The CDR3 covers 17 residues. Here the CDR3 DNA reads TGCGCCAGCAGCCAACCCTACAGGGATCGGTCTAATGAAAAACTGTTTTTT. Its protein is CASSQPYRDRSNEKLFF.

This clonotype was found a few times. J is TRBJ1-6 and V is TRBV20-1, with unresolved D. The V end lost 7 bases, the J end lost 8 bases, and 12 bases lay between the germline ends. Germline V gene sequence: CDR1 DFQATT, CDR2 SNEGSKA (reference sequence). The CDR3 loop spans 12 amino acids. CDR3 sequence reads: CSVFNKDSPLHF. CDR3 sequence (DNA): TGCAGTGTATTTAATAAGGATTCACCCCTCCACTTT.

This chain joins TRBV5-1 and TRBJ1-1; no clear D. This CDR3 spans 16 amino acids. Between the trimmed V and J ends, which lost 2 bases and 3 bases, there was a span of 17 bases. Per the germline V gene, CDR1 is SGHRS and CDR2 is YFSETQ. CDR3 DNA: TGCGCCAGCAGCTTAGGTACGGGGTATGGCGACACTGAAGCTTTCTTT. Its translation: CASSLGTGYGDTEAFF.

This clonotype was seen ten or more times. The V gene is TRBV20-1, the J gene TRBJ2-7; D unresolved. Deletions cut 6 bases from V and 6 bases from J, with 21 bases between. This CDR3 is 14 amino acids long. Germline lookup yields CDR1 DFQATT and CDR2 SNEGSKA (reference sequence). CDR3 coding DNA: TGCAGTGCAGGGCTAAGTAGAGGTCCGCCCGAGCAGTACTTC. Translating gives CSAGLSRGPPEQYF.

This clonotype was detected only a few times. The chain couples TRBV25-1 to TRBJ2-2, with D possibly TRBD1 on 7 matching bases. The germline V gene encodes CDR1 MGHDK and CDR2 SYGVNS. CDR3 length equals 15 residues. Deletions cut 2 bases from V and 1 base from J, with 8 bases between. The CDR3 loop reads CASSEQGGNTGELFF. Here the CDR3 DNA reads TGTGCCAGCAGTGAACAGGGGGGGAACACCGGGGAGCTGTTTTTT. The full variable domain, in which reference TRBV25-1 and TRBJ2-2 provide the parts outside the CDR3, is EADIYQTPRYLVIGTGKKITLECSQTMGHDKMYWYQQDPGMELHLIHYSYGVNSTEKGDLSSESTVSRIRTEHFPLTLESARPSHTSQYLCASSEQGGNTGELFFGEGSRLTVL.

This clonotype was seen many times. The chain recombines TRBV6-1 with TRBJ2-5, with a possible D match to TRBD2 (5 bases). With 5 bases removed from V and 7 bases from J, the gap between germline ends came to 20 bases. CDR1 and CDR2 (germline): MNHNS, SASEGT. The CDR3 is 15 residues long. The CDR3 loop reads CASSYLGELYRTQYF. The CDR3 DNA sequence: TGTGCCAGCAGTTATTTGGGAGAGCTTTATCGGACCCAGTACTTC.

This clonotype was seen ten or more times. The V and J genes are TRBV7-8 and TRBJ1-2; D is undetermined. Trimming left V 4 bases short and J 3 bases short, with 15 bases between. Germline CDR1 and CDR2: SGHVS and FQNEAQ. The CDR3 sequence is 15 residues long. This CDR3 is CASSSEGQGYYGYTF. The CDR3 DNA sequence: TGTGCCAGCAGCTCTGAGGGCCAAGGGTACTATGGCTACACCTTC. Supplemented by reference TRBV7-8 and TRBJ1-2, the full variable domain reads GAGVSQSPRYKVAKRGQDVALRCDPISGHVSLFWYQQALGQGPEFLTYFQNEAQLDKSGLPSDRFFAERPEGSVSTLKIQRTQQEDSAVYLCASSSEGQGYYGYTFGSGTRLTVV.

This chain links TRBV6-1 with TRBJ2-1, with D perhaps matching TRBD1 (5 bases). CDR1 and CDR2 from the germline V gene are MNHNS and SASEGT. The CDR3 consists of 13 residues. V was pared by 2 bases and J by 7 bases, with 9 bases between. The CDR3 spells CASSERGVNEQFF. CDR3 in DNA: TGTGCCAGCAGTGAAAGGGGCGTAAATGAGCAGTTCTTC.

This clonotype was picked up many times. The V gene is TRBV20-1, the J gene TRBJ2-3, with D possibly being TRBD1 (5 bases). V shed 0 bases and J shed 5 bases, with 9 bases lying between them. The CDR3 is made up of 13 amino acids. The germline CDR1 and CDR2 sequences are DFQATT and SNEGSKA (reference sequence). The CDR3 loop reads CSAREGRLDTQYF. The DNA of the CDR3 is TGCAGTGCTAGAGAGGGGCGGTTAGATACGCAGTATTTT.

The J gene is TRBJ1-1, the V gene TRBV7-9; the match to TRBD1 covers 9 bases. The CDR3 sequence is 14 residues long. V shed 6 bases and J 5 bases; nucleotides not matched to a gene: 7. Germline CDR1 SEHNR, CDR2 FQNEAQ (reference sequence). The CDR3 is CASRPGTGLTEAFF. CDR3 nucleotide sequence: TGTGCCAGCAGACCCGGGACAGGGTTAACTGAAGCTTTCTTT.

This clonotype was detected only a few times. The chain has TRBV19 and TRBJ1-1; 10 positions match TRBD1. V was clipped by 3 bases and J by 6 bases; unmatched bases: 7. CDR3 size: 15 residues. CDR1 LNHDA and CDR2 SQIVND come from the germline V gene (reference sequence). The CDR3 DNA reads TGTGCCAGTAGTATCCGGGGACAGGGGCTCCCTGAAGCTTTCTTT. It encodes CASSIRGQGLPEAFF.

This chain connects TRBV7-9 to TRBJ1-1; a possible D gene is TRBD1 (5 bases). Per germline, CDR1 SEHNR and CDR2 FQNEAQ (reference sequence). The V gene lost 4 bases and the J gene lost 7 bases, with 10 bases spanning the gap. This CDR3 region has 12 residues. The CDR3 sequence is CASSSGAIEAFF. In nucleotides, the CDR3 is TGTGCCAGCAGCTCCGGGGCCATTGAAGCTTTCTTT.

Many counts were recorded for this clonotype. This sequence joins TRBV12-3 or TRBV12-4 and TRBJ1-5; 11 nucleotides match TRBD1. Losses at the gene ends were 6 bases for V and 3 bases for J; bases not matched to a gene: 7. The CDR3 consists of 16 residues. This chain's CDR3 is CASRPGQGAYNQPQHF. As DNA, the CDR3 is TGTGCCAGCAGGCCAGGACAGGGGGCGTACAATCAGCCCCAGCATTTT.

This clonotype was counted ten times or more. The V gene is TRBV15, the J gene TRBJ2-3; no reliable D call. There are 14 residues in the CDR3. Germline lookup yields CDR1 LNHNV and CDR2 YYDKDF (reference sequence). V dropped 5 bases and J dropped 11 bases, with 20 bases sitting between them. The CDR3: CATSVTSESYVQYF. The DNA for the CDR3 is TGTGCCACCAGCGTCACCTCCGAAAGCTACGTGCAGTATTTT.

This clonotype was observed many times. The chain is built from TRBV28 and TRBJ2-3, with D uncertain. Per germline, CDR1 MDHEN and CDR2 SYDVKM. This CDR3 is built from 16 residues. Trimming removed 4 bases from V and 1 base from J, with 15 bases in between. In nucleotides, the CDR3 is TGTGCCAGCAGTTATTTAGCCACACGTGGCACAGATACGCAGTATTTT. Amino acids: CASSYLATRGTDTQYF.

Ten or more counts support this clonotype. J is TRBJ1-2 and V is TRBV20-1, with TRBD1 identical over 9 bases. The CDR3 has 14 amino acids. Looked up from germline, CDR1 is DFQATT and CDR2 is SNEGSKA (reference sequence). With V trimmed by 6 bases and J by 1 base, 6 bases remained unmatched. The CDR3: CSAKTGGDNYGYTF. CDR3 DNA: TGCAGTGCAAAGACAGGGGGTGATAACTATGGCTACACCTTC.

This clonotype has a handful of counts. The chain is built from TRBV6-2 or TRBV6-3 and TRBJ1-5, with unresolved D. The germline V gene encodes CDR1 MNHEY and CDR2 SVGEGT. Trimming removed 8 bases from V and 5 bases from J, with 13 bases in between. The CDR3 has 13 residues. Here the CDR3 DNA reads TGTGCCAGCGGACCGAGGACCCATCAGCCCCAGCATTTT. Translated, it gives CASGPRTHQPQHF.

This clonotype came up many times. The J gene is TRBJ2-7, the V gene TRBV2; 14 bases line up with TRBD2. Germline V CDR1 and CDR2: SNHLY, FYNNEI. V was pared by 7 bases and J by 7 bases, with 3 bases of the junction left unmatched. The CDR3 loop spans 13 amino acids. The CDR3 DNA sequence: TGTGCCAGCATGCGACTAGCGGGAGGGGAGCAGTACTTC. This codes for CASMRLAGGEQYF.

The sample holds many counts of this clonotype. The V gene is TRBV11-2, the J gene TRBJ1-5, with D possibly TRBD1 on 5 matching bases. Trimming took 5 bases from V and 3 from J, leaving 14 bases between them. The germline CDR1 and CDR2 sequences are SGHAT and FQNNGV. The CDR3 covers 15 residues. CDR3 nucleotide sequence: TGTGCCAGCAGCCTCCAGGGTAGTATCAATCAGCCCCAGCATTTT. Translation: CASSLQGSINQPQHF.

The sample holds many counts of this clonotype. V usage is TRBV11-1 and J usage is TRBJ2-3, with a weak D call TRBD1 (6 bases). Germline V gene sequence: CDR1 SGHAT, CDR2 FQDESV (reference sequence). Trimming took 2 bases from V and 5 from J, leaving 20 bases between them. The CDR3 is made up of 17 amino acids. This chain's CDR3 is CASSLLTYYRVEDTQYF. In DNA form, the CDR3 reads TGTGCCAGCAGCTTACTGACGTACTACAGGGTGGAAGATACGCAGTATTTT.

This clonotype occurred many times. The chain links TRBV7-9 to TRBJ1-4; 10 nucleotides align to TRBD1. The CDR3 has 15 residues. The germline CDR1 and CDR2 sequences are SEHNR and FQNEAQ (reference sequence). The trim removed 4 bases at V and 3 bases at J, leaving 2 bases unmatched. As DNA, the CDR3 is TGTGCCAGCAGCTCCGGGACAGGGGCTAATGAAAAACTGTTTTTT. This encodes CASSSGTGANEKLFF. Full variable domain (outside the CDR3, taken from reference TRBV7-9 and TRBJ1-4): DTGVSQNPRHKITKRGQNVTFRCDPISEHNRLYWYRQTLGQGPEFLTYFQNEAQLEKSRLLSDRFSAERPKGSFSTLEIQRTEQGDSAMYLCASSSGTGANEKLFFGSGTQLSVL.

This clonotype was recorded at least ten times. The chain uses TRBV5-1 and TRBJ2-3; D assignment may be TRBD1 or TRBD2 (6 bases each). The CDR3 totals 15 residues. The V gene's germline CDR1 is SGHRS and CDR2 YFSETQ. V was shortened by 5 bases and J by 0 bases, with 13 bases between the two germline ends. CDR3 in amino acids: CASRPWGASTDTQYF. CDR3 DNA: TGCGCCAGCAGACCCTGGGGGGCTAGCACAGATACGCAGTATTTT.

This clonotype occurred many times. V and J are TRBV27 and TRBJ1-1, with D uncertain. Trimming left V 5 bases short and J 1 base short, with 8 bases between. The CDR3 runs to 13 residues. CDR1 is MNHEY and CDR2 is SMNVEV in the germline V gene (reference sequence). CDR3 nucleotide sequence: TGTGCCAGCAGTGTAACACAGAACACTGAAGCTTTCTTT. Residues: CASSVTQNTEAFF.